The present TCR beta chain was sequenced within a study of blood T cell repertoires in COVID-19. Looking at the study overall: COVID-19 samples from acute and convalescent phases originated in the United States, Italy and Spain.

Libraries were prepared by immunoSEQ multiplex PCR; TCRdb keeps only in-frame clonotypes and omits some of them. The profile shows under 80,000 clones, 70% to 90% of them singletons. Source material: peripheral blood. This clonotype was obtained from a human donor in a cohort sampled during active COVID-19.

CDR3 nucleotide sequence: TGTGCCAGCAGCCAAGCTACAGGGGAATACGAGCAGTACTTC. Translating it yields CASSQATGEYEQYF. The genes are TRBV4-2 and TRBJ2-7; 7 bases are shared with TRBD1. This CDR3 contains 14 residues. Germline CDR1 reads LGHNA; CDR2 reads YNFKEQ. V lost 1 base, J lost 4 bases, and 4 bases stayed unmatched.